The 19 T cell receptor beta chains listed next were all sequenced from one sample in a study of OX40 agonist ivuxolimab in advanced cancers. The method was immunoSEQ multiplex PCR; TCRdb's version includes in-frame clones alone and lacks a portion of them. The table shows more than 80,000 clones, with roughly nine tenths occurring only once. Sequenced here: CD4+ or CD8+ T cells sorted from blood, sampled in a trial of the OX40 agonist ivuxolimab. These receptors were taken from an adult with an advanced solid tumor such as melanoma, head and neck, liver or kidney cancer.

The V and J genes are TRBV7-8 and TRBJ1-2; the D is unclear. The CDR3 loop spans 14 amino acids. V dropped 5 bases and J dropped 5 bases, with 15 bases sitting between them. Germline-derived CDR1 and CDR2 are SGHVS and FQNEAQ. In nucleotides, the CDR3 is TGTGCCAGCAGCCTGACCCTGGCACTTTATGGCTACACCTTC. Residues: CASSLTLALYGYTF.

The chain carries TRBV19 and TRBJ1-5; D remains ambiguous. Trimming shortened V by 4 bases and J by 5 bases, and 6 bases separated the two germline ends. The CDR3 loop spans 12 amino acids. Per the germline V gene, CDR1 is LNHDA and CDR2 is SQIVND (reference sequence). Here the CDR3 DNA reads TGTGCCAGTAGTAAGCAGGATCAGCCCCAGCATTTT. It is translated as CASSKQDQPQHF.

As DNA, the CDR3 is TGTGCCAGCAGGACGGGGGGACCAGACTCCTACGAGCAGTACTTC. Protein product: CASRTGGPDSYEQYF. The chain recombines TRBV27 with TRBJ2-7, with 7 bases identical to TRBD2. Per the germline V gene, CDR1 is MNHEY and CDR2 is SMNVEV (reference sequence). J was trimmed by 0 bases and V by 6 bases; bases with no gene match: 8. There are 15 residues in the CDR3.

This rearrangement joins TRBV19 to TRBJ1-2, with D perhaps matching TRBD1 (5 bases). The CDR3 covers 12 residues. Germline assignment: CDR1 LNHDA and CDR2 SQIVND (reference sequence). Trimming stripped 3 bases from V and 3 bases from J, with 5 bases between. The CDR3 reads CASSMGDYGYTF. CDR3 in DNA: TGTGCCAGTAGTATGGGGGACTATGGCTACACCTTC.

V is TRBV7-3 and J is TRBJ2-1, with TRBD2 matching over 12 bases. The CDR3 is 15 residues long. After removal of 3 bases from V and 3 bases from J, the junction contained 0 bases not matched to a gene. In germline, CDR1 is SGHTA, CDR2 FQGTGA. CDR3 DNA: TGTGCCAGCAGCTTGACTAGCGGGGGCTACAATGAGCAGTTCTTC. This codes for CASSLTSGGYNEQFF.

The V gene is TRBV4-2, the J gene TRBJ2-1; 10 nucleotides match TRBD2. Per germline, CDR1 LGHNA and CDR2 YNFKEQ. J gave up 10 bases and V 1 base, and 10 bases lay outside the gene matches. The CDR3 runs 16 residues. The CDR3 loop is CASSQGDGAGGQEQFF. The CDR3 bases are TGTGCCAGCAGCCAAGGAGATGGAGCGGGGGGGCAAGAGCAGTTCTTC.

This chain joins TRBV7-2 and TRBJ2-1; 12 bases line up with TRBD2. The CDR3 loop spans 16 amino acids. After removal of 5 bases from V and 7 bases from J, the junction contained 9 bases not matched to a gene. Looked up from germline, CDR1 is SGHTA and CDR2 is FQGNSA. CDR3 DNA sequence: TGTGCCAGCAGCCCCCCCGGGACTAGCGGGCGGAATGAGCAGTTCTTC. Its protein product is CASSPPGTSGRNEQFF.

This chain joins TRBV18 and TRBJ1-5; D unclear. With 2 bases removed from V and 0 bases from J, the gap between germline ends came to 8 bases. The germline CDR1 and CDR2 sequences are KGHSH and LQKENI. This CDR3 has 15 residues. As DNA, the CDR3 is TGTGCCAGCTCACCATCGGCAGATAGCAATCAGCCCCAGCATTTT. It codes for CASSPSADSNQPQHF.

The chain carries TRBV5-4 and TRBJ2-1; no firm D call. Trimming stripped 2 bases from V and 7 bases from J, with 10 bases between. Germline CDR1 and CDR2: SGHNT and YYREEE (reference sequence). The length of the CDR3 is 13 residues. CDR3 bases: TGTGCCAGCAGCTTATACGGAAGGAATGAGCAGTTCTTC. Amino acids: CASSLYGRNEQFF.

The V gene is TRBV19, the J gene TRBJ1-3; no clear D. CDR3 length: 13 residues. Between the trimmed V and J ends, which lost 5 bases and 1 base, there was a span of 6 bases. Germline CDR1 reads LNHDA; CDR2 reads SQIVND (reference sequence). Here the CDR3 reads CASSDGSGNTIYF. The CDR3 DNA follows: TGTGCCAGTAGTGACGGGTCTGGAAACACCATATATTTT.

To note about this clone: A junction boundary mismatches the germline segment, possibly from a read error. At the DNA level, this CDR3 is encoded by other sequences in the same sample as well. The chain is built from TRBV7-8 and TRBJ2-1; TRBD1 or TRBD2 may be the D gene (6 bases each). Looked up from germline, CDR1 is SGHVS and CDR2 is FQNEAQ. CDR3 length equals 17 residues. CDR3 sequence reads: CASSLSRGGGLFNEQFF. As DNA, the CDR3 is TGTGCTAGCAGCTTAAGCCGTGGTGGGGGGCTTTTCAATGAGCAGTTCTTC.

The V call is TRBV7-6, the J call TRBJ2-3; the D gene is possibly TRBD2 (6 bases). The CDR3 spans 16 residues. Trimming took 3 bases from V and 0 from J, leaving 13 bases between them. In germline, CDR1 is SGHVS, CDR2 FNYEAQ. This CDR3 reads CASSFRGTLSTDTQYF. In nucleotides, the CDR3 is TGTGCCAGCAGCTTCCGGGGGACCCTTAGCACAGATACGCAGTATTTT.

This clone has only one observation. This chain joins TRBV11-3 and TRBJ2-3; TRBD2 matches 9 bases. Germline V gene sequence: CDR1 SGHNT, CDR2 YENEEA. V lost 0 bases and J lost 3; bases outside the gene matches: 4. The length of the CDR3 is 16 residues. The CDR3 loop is CASSLESGGKTDTQYF. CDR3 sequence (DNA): TGTGCCAGCAGCTTAGAGAGCGGGGGGAAAACAGATACGCAGTATTTT.

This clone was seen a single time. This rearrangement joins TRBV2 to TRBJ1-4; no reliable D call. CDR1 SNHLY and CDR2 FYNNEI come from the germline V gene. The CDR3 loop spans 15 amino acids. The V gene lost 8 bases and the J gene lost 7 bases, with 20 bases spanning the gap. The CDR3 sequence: CASSPNVMIPEKLFF. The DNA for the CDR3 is TGTGCCAGCTCCCCCAACGTGATGATTCCTGAAAAACTGTTTTTT.

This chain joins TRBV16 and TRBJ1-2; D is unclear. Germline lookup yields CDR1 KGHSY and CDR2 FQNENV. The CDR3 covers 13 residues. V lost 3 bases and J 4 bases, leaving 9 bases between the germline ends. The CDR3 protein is CASSQNPGYGYTF. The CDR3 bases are TGTGCCAGCAGCCAGAACCCGGGCTATGGCTACACCTTC.

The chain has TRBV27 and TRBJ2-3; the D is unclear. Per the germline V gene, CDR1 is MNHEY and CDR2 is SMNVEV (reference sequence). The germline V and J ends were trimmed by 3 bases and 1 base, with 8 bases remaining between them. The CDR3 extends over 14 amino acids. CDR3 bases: TGTGCCAGCAGTTTCGGACGGCGCACAGATACGCAGTATTTT. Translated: CASSFGRRTDTQYF.

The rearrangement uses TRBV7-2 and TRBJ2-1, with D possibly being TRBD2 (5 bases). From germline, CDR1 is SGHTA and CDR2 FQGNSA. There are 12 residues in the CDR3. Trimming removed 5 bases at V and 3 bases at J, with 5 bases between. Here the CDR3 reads CASSRDYNEQFF. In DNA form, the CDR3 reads TGTGCCAGCAGCCGGGACTACAATGAGCAGTTCTTC.

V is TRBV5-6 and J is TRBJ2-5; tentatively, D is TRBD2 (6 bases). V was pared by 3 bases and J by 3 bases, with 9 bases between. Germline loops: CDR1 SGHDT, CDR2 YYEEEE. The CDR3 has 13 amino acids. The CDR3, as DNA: TGTGCCAGCAGCTGGGGGGTGAAAGAGACCCAGTACTTC. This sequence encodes CASSWGVKETQYF.

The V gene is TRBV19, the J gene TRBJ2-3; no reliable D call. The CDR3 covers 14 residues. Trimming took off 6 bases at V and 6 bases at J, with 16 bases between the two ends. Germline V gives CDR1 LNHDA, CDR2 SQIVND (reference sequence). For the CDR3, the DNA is TGTGCCAGTAGGAGCCGTTGGGCCCCGGATACGCAGTATTTT. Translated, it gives CASRSRWAPDTQYF.